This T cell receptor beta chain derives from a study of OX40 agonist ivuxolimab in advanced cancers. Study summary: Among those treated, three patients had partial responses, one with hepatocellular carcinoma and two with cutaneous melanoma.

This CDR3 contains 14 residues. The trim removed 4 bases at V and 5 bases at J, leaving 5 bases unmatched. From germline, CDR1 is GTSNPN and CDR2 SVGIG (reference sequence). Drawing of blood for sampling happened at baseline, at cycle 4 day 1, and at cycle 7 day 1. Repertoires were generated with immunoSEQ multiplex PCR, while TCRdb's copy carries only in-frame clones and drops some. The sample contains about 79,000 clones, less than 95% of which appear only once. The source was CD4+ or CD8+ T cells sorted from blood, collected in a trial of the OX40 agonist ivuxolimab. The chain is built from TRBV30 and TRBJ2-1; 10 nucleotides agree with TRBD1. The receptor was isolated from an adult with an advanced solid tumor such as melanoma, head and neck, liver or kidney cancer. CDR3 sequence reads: CAWTRQGAHNEQFF. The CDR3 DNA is TGTGCCTGGACCCGACAGGGGGCCCACAATGAGCAGTTCTTC.